This is a list of T cell receptor beta chains from one sample in a study of T cells expressing NK-cell markers. TCRdb reprocessed the 5' RACE reads and stores each CDR3 protein as one record, lacking DNA. The sample totals fewer than 400,000 distinct CDR3 sequences. Sequenced: blood T cells: a sorted CD56 or NKG2C T cell subset, CD4+ or CD8+ T cells, or bulk PBMC T cells (not recorded which). The source is a woman between 45 and 65 years old in good health. CDR3s include the opening cysteine and the closing phenylalanine or tryptophan.

>TRBJ1-1|TRBV11-3
CASSFGRGIDTEAFF
>TRBJ1-2|TRBV20-1
CSARVTGEGYGYTF
>TRBJ2-7|TRBV19
CASSIGTSGGKYEQYF
>TRBJ2-6|TRBV5-1
CASSADGPGGANVLTF
>TRBJ2-3|TRBV29-1
CSVEVGADTQYF
>TRBJ2-1|TRBV6-1
CASSPNPPRGPSYNEQFF
>TRBJ2-7|TRBV5-1
CASSLRGIYEQYF
>TRBJ2-7|TRBV20-1
CSAGTGTEKTYEQYF
>TRBJ2-3|TRBV28
CASSLEGATYTDTQYF
>TRBJ2-1|TRBV29-1
CSSTSGYNEQFF
>TRBJ1-1|TRBV5-1
CASSLAIPVAMNTEAFF
>TRBJ2-1|TRBV7-8
CASSINEEQFF
>TRBJ2-1|TRBV12-3/TRBV12-4
CASSILGIEQFF
>TRBJ1-2|TRBV29-1
CSVGGIANYGYTF